Listed below are T cell receptor beta chains from one sample, sequenced in a study of beta chain features in type 1 diabetes. Sequencing was performed with immunoSEQ multiplex PCR; in TCRdb, only in-frame clones are kept and a portion is missing. The table includes hundreds of thousands of clones, around 16% detected once. Sequenced: naive CD4+ T cells from blood. These receptors were obtained from a man younger than 35 in good health. The conserved cysteine and the conserved F or W are not part of the CDR3 here.

TRBV20-1	TRBJ1-1	SAGADEAF
TRBV7-2	TRBJ2-7	ASSPQYYEQY
TRBV14	TRBJ2-1	ASSRPIAVYNEQF
TRBV19	TRBJ1-2	ASSLRTEIYGYT
TRBV6-5	TRBJ1-2	ASSRRTGVYGYT
TRBV23-1	TRBJ1-2	ASRGQGCHGYT
TRBV27	TRBJ2-1	ASSLIIRGRDNEQF
TRBV10-3	TRBJ1-5	AISAGRQPQH
TRBV5-4	TRBJ2-3	ASSRQGGGLPDTQY
TRBV2	TRBJ2-5	ASRVGTQY
TRBV7-9	TRBJ1-1	ASRARGRANTEAF
TRBV27	TRBJ1-2	ASSSTDRGHGYT
TRBV9	TRBJ1-1	ASTRDGDTEAF
TRBV28	TRBJ2-3	ASSLSGRRTDTQY
TRBV18	TRBJ1-2	ASSPGETNYGYT
TRBV6-4	TRBJ2-1	ASSIAGLSYNEQF
TRBV5-1	TRBJ2-5	ASSLSLTTQETQY
TRBV29-1	TRBJ2-3	SVDMMGGSTSDTQY
TRBV7-9	TRBJ1-4	ASSLARRREWATNEKLF
TRBV7-9	TRBJ2-7	ASSLANRATHEQY
TRBV7-9	TRBJ2-1	ASSNTHRWGSYNEQF
TRBV6-1	TRBJ1-2	ASNERDREIYGYT
TRBV9	TRBJ2-3	ASSARTGLADTQY
TRBV6-4	TRBJ1-2	ASSDGRGHGYT
TRBV5-1	TRBJ2-5	ASSLAQETQY
TRBV4-3	TRBJ2-3	ASSTRGTTDTQY
TRBV28	TRBJ2-7	ASSSYGTGRYEQY
TRBV19	TRBJ2-3	ASRGPGTRSTDTQY
TRBV2	TRBJ2-1	ASRGTPIKQF
TRBV19	TRBJ1-1	ASDGQGRAEAF
TRBV5-1	TRBJ2-7	ASRIEGAYEQY
TRBV4-3	TRBJ1-4	ASRKDPEARGEKLF
TRBV9	TRBJ2-2	ASSVGAGRELF
TRBV5-6	TRBJ2-1	ASSSWGPRQF
TRBV19	TRBJ1-1	ASSRQGATNTEAF
TRBV5-1	TRBJ2-3	ASSFLQGPDTQY
TRBV28	TRBJ1-5	ASTLGGLNQPQH
TRBV6-5	TRBJ2-7	ASREEGRLEQY
TRBV4-1	TRBJ2-3	ASSQGGGGWTDTQY
TRBV7-2	TRBJ1-3	ASSVQSSGNTIY
TRBV19	TRBJ2-5	ASSFAKSAGKQETQY
TRBV18	TRBJ2-3	ASSLPGTSGGTDTQY
TRBV2	TRBJ1-2	ASSDFGFIYGYT
TRBV28	TRBJ2-7	ASSLGGSLSYEQY
TRBV7-8	TRBJ2-1	ASSLEVTYNEQF
TRBV4-1	TRBJ2-1	ASKTGPPARELHNEQF
TRBV28	TRBJ1-1	ASSLLPGQGRAF
TRBV7-9	TRBJ2-7	ASSFRADYEQY
TRBV27	TRBJ2-7	ASSSLNYEQY
TRBV29-1	TRBJ2-7	SVAWHLDSYEQY
TRBV2	TRBJ1-2	ASRDRTGSSDGYT
TRBV7-3	TRBJ2-2	ASSPPGPTGELF
TRBV6-1	TRBJ1-2	ASSGQGYGYT
TRBV2	TRBJ1-2	ASSVTDYGYT
TRBV12-5	TRBJ1-1	ASGLVLTGGNTEAF